This T cell receptor (beta chain) was documented in a study of T-cell memory formation after mild COVID-19 (dated by TCRdb to the early 2020s). With respect to the entire study: TCR sequence clusters from the two donors were found to be largely donor specific. The cohort was made up of two young adult volunteers, one female and one male, who were previously healthy. In a couple of donors, T-cell clones that expanded and contracted after mild COVID-19 were tracked by sequencing TCRalpha and TCRbeta repertoires over time.

Ficoll-Paque density gradient centrifugation was used to isolate PBMCs. The table lists this clonotype with many counts. The antigen it recognizes is unknown. Base quality data are lacking; no much larger clone is found one base away. Reads for this sample came from an Illumina NovaSeq 6000. TCRalpha and TCRbeta cDNA libraries were built by 5'RACE with constant-segment primers, adding sample barcodes and unique molecular identifiers. RNA was extracted from every sample with Trizol reagent. Library amplification was performed in two PCR steps, and a second sample barcode and Illumina TruSeq adapters were introduced in the second step. Sequencing of the libraries was done on an Illumina NovaSeq, producing 2 x 150 bp paired-end reads. Per the authors' processing: The reads were demultiplexed and collapsed into UMI-guided consensus sequences using migec v1.2.7. Using mixcr v2.1.11, the UMI consensuses were aligned to TRA and TRB V and J templates and assembled into clonotypes. Expanded or contracted clonotypes were those called significant by both edgeR and NoisET, with noise models trained on biological replicates. For edgeR calls, a false discovery rate-adjusted p below 0.01 and a log2 fold-change threshold of 1 were applied. PCA with hierarchical clustering of max-normalized trajectories of the 1000 most abundant clonotypes was used as exploratory dynamics analysis. Separately sequenced CD4+ and CD8+ repertoires were used to assign the CD4 or CD8 phenotype of responding clones. TCRdb reprocessed the public reads (quality trimming at Q25 with fastp, clone calling with MiXCR) and kept in-frame beta chains. Every entry covers one CDR3 protein and lists the most common genes and DNA from its rows. These V and J calls rely on TCRdb rather than the paper's analysis. This sample comprises 300,000 to 350,000 distinct CDR3 sequences, roughly 13% of them detected only once. Roughly a fifth of the sample is taken by the ten largest.

Relative to germline, V is missing 8 bases and J is missing 12 bases, with 12 bases of the junction outside any gene match. Including the terminal cysteine and phenylalanine, the CDR3 comprises 12 residues. The sequence is cut down to CDR3 DNA, 36 bases in frame from base 1. The investigation overall reported the following: Clones that contracted from day 15 to 85 showed balanced CD4/CD8 phenotypes, whereas a second wave of clones that expanded from day 15 to 37 leaned towards CD4+. Contracting CD4+ clones turned up mainly in the CM and EM memory subsets, whereas EMRA was where CD8+ clones were enriched. Some responding clones were found in pre-infection memory, which suggests that pre-existing cross-reactive memory T cells took part in the SARS-CoV-2 response. The study covered only a couple of mild cases, and larger cohorts including severe cases with pre-infection samples were considered necessary. Whether the second-wave clones peaking on day 37 were SARS-CoV-2 specific was not confirmed.

Sequenced input: PBMCs or a T cell subset sorted from them (not recorded which). The receptor chain draws on TRBV12-3 or TRBV12-4 and TRBJ2-7, with 8 bases in between that match TRBD1. The sequence came from a man aged 18 to 29 who had mild COVID-19 (a few samples of this study predate the infection). The sample titles of this study are shuffled in the database, so cell type and time point are left out; the donor was told from shared clones. At the DNA level, the sequence is TGTGCCAGCGGGTGGACAGGGATGAATTGGTACTTC. It specifies CASGWTGMNWYF.